This TCR beta chain is from a study of T cells after yellow fever vaccination (dated by TCRdb to the late 2010s). Concerning the study at large: The SMART-Seq v4 Ultra Low Input RNA kit was used to prepare libraries from fractions with low cell numbers. To follow T-cell clones before and after both primary and booster YFV17D yellow fever vaccination, bulk TCR alpha and beta repertoires underwent longitudinal sequencing. The cohort comprised two healthy male donors, one aged 18 to 29 and one aged 30 to 40 years. Bulk PBMC replicates and cell subsets were isolated from blood drawn at multiple timepoints before and after both primary and secondary immunization.

TCR cDNA was synthesized by 5'RACE template switching, which introduced a universal primer site and unique molecular identifiers. Priming of cDNA synthesis was performed from both the TCR alpha and TCR beta constant segments. Two PCR steps were used to amplify libraries, with sample barcodes and sequencing adapters being added in the second step. Sequencing of the libraries was done on either Illumina HiSeq 2500 (2x100 bp) or NovaSeq (2x150 bp). The original pipeline was this. MIGEC handled demultiplexing of reads and collapsing into UMI consensus sequences, while MiXCR performed V(D)J alignment. Using edgeR on replicate PBMC samples, clonotypes were called vaccine-responding if FDR was below 0.01 and the log2 fold change was above 5 up to day 15. Each bulk clonotype received a CD4 or CD8 identity based on whether the sequenced CD4 or CD8 repertoire contained that clonotype at higher abundance. Clonotypes enriched at least 10-fold in dextramer-positive over dextramer-negative fractions were defined as NS4B-specific, and CD4-biased clonotypes were excluded. TCRdb redid the processing of the public reads, applying fastp at Q25 and MiXCR, and retained in-frame beta chains. Each CDR3 protein gets just one entry, which takes the most common genes and DNA from the rows behind it. The V and J calls reflect TCRdb's pipeline rather than the authors' work. In all, the sample holds over 85,000 distinct CDR3 sequences, and under 9% of those were seen once. The top ten constitute around 17% of the sample.

The sample's treatment or condition, from its label and the paper: live attenuated yellow fever vaccine strain. PBMCs were isolated from peripheral blood using a standard Ficoll-Paque protocol. Epitope-specific CD8 T cells were sorted using a dextramer loaded with the yellow fever NS4B epitope peptide, with anti-CD3 and anti-CD8 staining. TriZol was used to extract RNA from bulk PBMCs, CD4 and CD8 fractions, and dextramer-positive and dextramer-negative fractions. Broader findings and caveats from the paper: Computational filtering was needed because FACS-sorted repertoires could contain abundant contaminating clonotypes from the bulk population. The study included only two donors, which limits how far the findings can be generalized. A small fraction of clonotypes appeared in both the CD4 and CD8 compartments, likely as a result of convergent recombination. Compared with the primary T-cell response, the secondary T-cell response was faster but weaker, reaching its peak on day 5 rather than on day 15. Most clones expanded after primary vaccination (96% of CD4 and around nine tenths of CD8) were re-detected after the booster, suggesting that broad memory maintenance occurred.

As to this clonotype: Within one base of it there is no much larger clone, and no base qualities were kept.

From its cysteine to its phenylalanine, the CDR3 spans 16 amino acids. Left in the record is the CDR3 DNA by itself, 48 bases read in frame from the first base. In the germline V gene, CDR1 corresponds to SGHTA and CDR2 to FQGTGA. V loses 5 bases, J loses 5 bases, and the germline ends lie 18 bases apart. The chain is assembled from TRBV7-3 and TRBJ2-2; TRBD2 is possibly the D segment (6 matching bases). Sequenced here: CD8+ T cells not binding an NS4B(214-222) dextramer, sorted from PBMCs, sampled roughly 14 days after the first yellow fever vaccination. The label giving this sample's cell subset or site can be read as: NS4B epitope dextramer-negative CD8 T cells. The receptor's source is a man aged 18 to 29 who received the YFV17D yellow fever vaccine. The CDR3 protein sequence reads: CASSALTGGPTGELFF. The DNA sequence follows: TGTGCCAGCAGCGCCCTTACAGGAGGGCCTACCGGGGAGCTGTTTTTT.